The 15 T cell receptor beta chains in this list originate from one sample, sequenced in a study of cytotoxic CD8 clonotypes in ibrutinib-treated CLL. Assay used: immunoSEQ multiplex PCR; TCRdb lists only in-frame clones, some missing. The sample includes some 76,000 clones, roughly 83% of them seen just once. The material sequenced was PBMCs, taken after 24 months of ibrutinib treatment. The receptor set was obtained from a human donor with chronic lymphocytic leukemia.

This clone was counted between two and nine times. The J gene is TRBJ1-1, the V gene TRBV5-4; tentative D call: TRBD1 (6 bases). Looked up from germline, CDR1 is SGHNT and CDR2 is YYREEE (reference sequence). This CDR3 is 16 amino acids long. V lost 4 bases and J lost 1, with 17 bases in between. The CDR3 reads CASSPFRTDRNTEAFF. In nucleotides, the CDR3 is TGTGCCAGCAGCCCGTTTCGGACAGACAGGAACACTGAAGCTTTCTTT.

The chain combines TRBV7-6 with TRBJ2-3, with D perhaps TRBD2 (6 bases). Trimming took 1 base from V and 3 from J, leaving 14 bases between them. CDR3 length: 16 residues. Germline V gene sequence: CDR1 SGHVS, CDR2 FNYEAQ. The CDR3 DNA reads as TGTGCCAGCAGCTTAGGCGCACTCGGGGGAACAGATACGCAGTATTTT. It encodes CASSLGALGGTDTQYF.

V usage is TRBV5-6 and J usage is TRBJ2-5, with D perhaps matching TRBD2 (6 bases). Germline loops: CDR1 SGHDT, CDR2 YYEEEE. The CDR3 is 14 amino acids. Trimming removed 0 bases at V and 7 bases at J, with 13 bases between. CDR3 sequence reads: CASSLVGGGRTQYF. In DNA, the CDR3 is TGTGCCAGCAGCTTGGTGGGAGGAGGGAGGACCCAGTACTTC.

The chain recombines TRBV4-1 with TRBJ2-7; the match to TRBD2 covers 7 bases. The junction had 10 bases not matched to a gene; V was cut back by 5 bases and J by 3 bases. The CDR3 is 15 residues long. The germline CDR1 and CDR2 sequences are MGHRA and YSYEKL. For the CDR3, the DNA is TGCGCCAGCAGCACCGGCACCGGGACTATCTACGAGCAGTACTTC. It codes for CASSTGTGTIYEQYF.

This clone has a handful of counts. The gene calls are TRBV18 and TRBJ2-5, with TRBD2 identical over 14 bases. The ends lost 2 bases at V and 5 bases at J; junction bases unmatched: 19. This CDR3 spans 21 amino acids. Germline CDR1 reads KGHSH; CDR2 reads LQKENI. This CDR3 is CASSPGQSAGTSGSRVETQYF. The CDR3 region has the DNA TGTGCCAGCTCACCAGGCCAAAGCGCCGGGACTAGCGGGAGCAGGGTTGAGACCCAGTACTTC.

The V gene is TRBV7-2, the J gene TRBJ1-2, with a weak D call TRBD1 (5 bases). V was pared by 5 bases and J by 6 bases, with 13 bases between. The CDR3 covers 13 residues. Germline V gives CDR1 SGHTA, CDR2 FQGNSA. This CDR3 reads CASSITGQHGYTF. CDR3 DNA sequence: TGTGCCAGCAGCATTACAGGTCAGCATGGCTACACCTTC.

This clone has a single count. V gene TRBV10-3 combines with J gene TRBJ2-3; D is unresolved. This CDR3 is 15 amino acids long. With 0 bases removed from V and 0 bases from J, the gap between germline ends came to 7 bases. The germline V gene has CDR1 ENHRY and CDR2 SYGVKD. The CDR3 region is CAISESGSSTDTQYF. The CDR3 DNA sequence: TGTGCCATCAGTGAGTCGGGCAGTAGCACAGATACGCAGTATTTT.

CDR3 sequence: CASRPSSGNTIYF. The CDR3 DNA reads TGTGCCAGCAGGCCATCCTCTGGAAACACCATATATTTT. The genes are TRBV9 and TRBJ1-3; no reliable D call. Trimming shortened V by 5 bases and J by 0 bases, and 6 bases separated the two germline ends. The CDR3 runs 13 residues. CDR1 is SGDLS, CDR2 YYNGEE, per germline. Variable domain in full (rest from reference TRBV9 and TRBJ1-3): DSGVTQTPKHLITATGQRVTLRCSPRSGDLSVYWYQQSLDQGLQFLIQYYNGEERAKGNILERFSAQQFPDLHSELNLSSLELGDSALYFCASRPSSGNTIYFGEGSWLTVV.

This clone has more than one count but fewer than ten. The chain is built from TRBV28 and TRBJ1-5; 10 bases agree with TRBD1. CDR3 size: 14 residues. Losses at the gene ends were 9 bases for V and 4 bases for J; bases not matched to a gene: 6. Germline CDR1 and CDR2: MDHEN and SYDVKM. The CDR3 protein is CARGQGRSNQPQHF. CDR3 DNA: TGTGCCAGGGGACAGGGGCGGTCAAATCAGCCCCAGCATTTT.

J is TRBJ2-5 and V is TRBV30; D assignment may be TRBD1 or TRBD2 (5 bases each). CDR1 and CDR2 from the germline V gene are GTSNPN and SVGIG (reference sequence). V lost 5 bases and J 2 bases, leaving 12 bases between the germline ends. The CDR3 spans 13 residues. The CDR3 region has the DNA TGTGCCTGGTGTCCGGGACCTCAAGAGACCCAGTACTTC. Translating it yields CAWCPGPQETQYF.

The chain joins TRBV6-5 to TRBJ2-7, with 7 bases that match TRBD2. CDR1 MNHEY and CDR2 SVGAGI come from the germline V gene. This CDR3 has 12 residues. Unmatched junction bases numbered 5, after V lost 8 bases and J lost 4 bases. CDR3 sequence (DNA): TGTGCCAGCGGTGGCGGGAGTTACGAGCAGTACTTC. Its protein product is CASGGGSYEQYF.

This clone was detected ten times or more. The chain couples TRBV6-1 to TRBJ2-7; 9 nucleotides agree with TRBD2. With 5 bases clipped from V and 0 bases from J, the junction kept 5 bases outside the gene matches. This CDR3 comprises 15 residues. Germline V lookup: CDR1 MNHNS, CDR2 SASEGT. In DNA, the CDR3 is TGTGCCAGCAGTACCTCGACTAGCGGCTCCTACGAGCAGTACTTC. Its translation is CASSTSTSGSYEQYF.

The chain carries TRBV29-1 and TRBJ2-7; 7 positions agree with TRBD2. CDR3 length: 15 residues. J gave up 2 bases and V 2 bases, and 9 bases lay outside the gene matches. Germline V lookup: CDR1 SQVTM, CDR2 ANQGSEA. As DNA, the CDR3 is TGCAGCGTTGAACTTACTAGCGCTCAGCCCTACGAGCAGTACTTC. It is translated as CSVELTSAQPYEQYF.

The CDR3 spells CASIPGGGANTGELFF. The CDR3 DNA sequence: TGCGCCAGCATCCCCGGAGGGGGAGCGAACACCGGGGAGCTGTTTTTT. The V gene is TRBV5-1, the J gene TRBJ2-2, with D possibly being TRBD1 or TRBD2 (6 bases each). Trimming stripped 6 bases from V and 0 bases from J, with 15 bases between. Per germline, CDR1 SGHRS and CDR2 YFSETQ. This CDR3 comprises 16 residues.

The chain joins TRBV2 to TRBJ2-5; D remains ambiguous. V was trimmed by 5 bases and J by 5 bases, leaving 3 bases between them. CDR3 length: 10 amino acids. Germline values: CDR1 SNHLY, CDR2 FYNNEI. This CDR3 reads CASSSETQYF. CDR3 coding DNA: TGTGCCAGCAGTTCCGAGACCCAGTACTTC. The full variable domain, rest sourced from reference TRBV2 and TRBJ2-5, is EPEVTQTPSHQVTQMGQEVILRCVPISNHLYFYWYRQILGQKVEFLVSFYNNEISEKSEIFDDQFSVERPDGSNFTLKIRSTKLEDSAMYFCASSSETQYFGPGTRLLVL.